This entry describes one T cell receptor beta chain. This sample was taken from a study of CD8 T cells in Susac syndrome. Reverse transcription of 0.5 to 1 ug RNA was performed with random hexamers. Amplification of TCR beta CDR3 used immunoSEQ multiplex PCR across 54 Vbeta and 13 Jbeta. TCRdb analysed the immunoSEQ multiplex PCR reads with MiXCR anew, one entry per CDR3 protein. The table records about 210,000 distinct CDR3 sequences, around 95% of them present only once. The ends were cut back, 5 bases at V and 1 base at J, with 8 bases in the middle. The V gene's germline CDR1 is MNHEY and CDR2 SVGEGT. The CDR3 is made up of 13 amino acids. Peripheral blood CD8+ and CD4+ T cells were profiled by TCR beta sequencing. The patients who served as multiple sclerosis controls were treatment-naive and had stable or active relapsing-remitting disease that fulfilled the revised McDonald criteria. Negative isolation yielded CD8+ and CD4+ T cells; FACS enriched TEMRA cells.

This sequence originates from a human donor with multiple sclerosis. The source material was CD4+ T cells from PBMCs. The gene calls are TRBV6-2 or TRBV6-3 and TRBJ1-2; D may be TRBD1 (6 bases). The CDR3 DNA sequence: TGTGCCAGCAGTGGACAGTTTAACTATGGCTACACCTTC. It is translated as CASSGQFNYGYTF.